These T cell receptor beta chains were read from a single sample in a study of glioma-infiltrating T cells after dendritic cell vaccination. Libraries were prepared by immunoSEQ multiplex PCR; TCRdb keeps only in-frame clonotypes and omits some of them. The data hold around 83,000 clones, with about 85% observed a single time. The sample in question was blood, obtained after dendritic cell vaccination. Every receptor here comes from a human donor with glioblastoma. Both conserved end residues are part of each CDR3. Fields, in order: D gene, CDR3 length, J gene, clone size, V gene, CDR3 DNA, CDR3 protein. A D gene is named only where the DNA matches it firmly. The size of a clone is reported for some rows only, either as once, few or many, or as a class for expanded clones.

d_gene: -; len: 13; j_gene: TRBJ1-1; abundance: once; v_gene: TRBV11-2; CDR3nt: TGTGCCAGCAGCTTCACAGTGAACACTGAAGCTTTCTTT; CDR3aa: CASSFTVNTEAFF
d_gene: TRBD1; len: 16; j_gene: TRBJ1-1; abundance: -; v_gene: TRBV7-6; CDR3nt: TGTGCCAGCAGCCTTGGACAGGGGGCTTGGATCACTGAAGCTTTCTTT; CDR3aa: CASSLGQGAWITEAFF
d_gene: TRBD2; len: 12; j_gene: TRBJ2-7; abundance: once; v_gene: TRBV6-6; CDR3nt: TGTGCCAGCAATAAAGCGGGGCGGGAGCAGTACTTC; CDR3aa: CASNKAGREQYF
d_gene: -; len: 15; j_gene: TRBJ1-5; abundance: -; v_gene: TRBV27; CDR3nt: TGTGCCAGCAGTTTCTCACTGGGGCTTAATCAGCCCCAGCATTTT; CDR3aa: CASSFSLGLNQPQHF
d_gene: -; len: 12; j_gene: TRBJ1-2; abundance: -; v_gene: TRBV5-1; CDR3nt: TGCGCCAGCAGCTTGGATTCGTATGGCTACACCTTC; CDR3aa: CASSLDSYGYTF
d_gene: -; len: 13; j_gene: TRBJ2-1; abundance: -; v_gene: TRBV19; CDR3nt: TGTGCCAGTAGTATATCCCTTTACAATGAGCAGTTCTTC; CDR3aa: CASSISLYNEQFF
d_gene: -; len: 13; j_gene: TRBJ2-7; abundance: once; v_gene: TRBV7-9; CDR3nt: TGTGCCAGCAGCGTCGCACAGGGTCGCGAGCAGTACTTC; CDR3aa: CASSVAQGREQYF
d_gene: TRBD2; len: 14; j_gene: TRBJ2-3; abundance: -; v_gene: TRBV5-1; CDR3nt: TGCGCCAGCTCTAGCGGGGAGTCAACAGATACGCAGTATTTT; CDR3aa: CASSSGESTDTQYF
d_gene: -; len: 14; j_gene: TRBJ2-7; abundance: -; v_gene: TRBV27; CDR3nt: TGTGCCAGCAGTTTTGGGGGGGCTCCCTACGAGCAGTACTTC; CDR3aa: CASSFGGAPYEQYF
d_gene: TRBD1; len: 15; j_gene: TRBJ2-2; abundance: -; v_gene: TRBV5-6; CDR3nt: TGTGCCAGCAGCGCGGACAGGGGGCGTACCGGGGAGCTGTTTTTT; CDR3aa: CASSADRGRTGELFF
d_gene: -; len: 16; j_gene: TRBJ2-1; abundance: -; v_gene: TRBV5-6; CDR3nt: TGTGCCAGCAGCTTGGCCGACGAGCGAGACTACAATGAGCAGTTCTTC; CDR3aa: CASSLADERDYNEQFF
d_gene: -; len: 12; j_gene: TRBJ1-1; abundance: -; v_gene: TRBV30; CDR3nt: TGTGCCTGGACTACCGGGGGGACTGAAGCTTTCTTT; CDR3aa: CAWTTGGTEAFF
d_gene: TRBD1; len: 15; j_gene: TRBJ1-5; abundance: -; v_gene: TRBV5-1; CDR3nt: TGCGCCAGCAGCCGGACAGGGGATCGCAATCAGCCCCAGCATTTT; CDR3aa: CASSRTGDRNQPQHF
d_gene: TRBD2; len: 18; j_gene: TRBJ2-5; abundance: -; v_gene: TRBV28; CDR3nt: TGTGCCAGCAGTTTAGACATAGCGGGGGTCCCCCCACAAGAGACCCAGTACTTC; CDR3aa: CASSLDIAGVPPQETQYF
d_gene: -; len: 14; j_gene: TRBJ2-1; abundance: -; v_gene: TRBV11-3; CDR3nt: TGTGCCAGCAGTCCAACCGGGGGTTCGCATGAGCAGTTCTTC; CDR3aa: CASSPTGGSHEQFF
d_gene: TRBD1; len: 16; j_gene: TRBJ2-1; abundance: -; v_gene: TRBV2; CDR3nt: TGTGCCAGCAGAAGGGACAGTCGGAGGTCCTACAATGAGCAGTTCTTC; CDR3aa: CASRRDSRRSYNEQFF
d_gene: TRBD2; len: 16; j_gene: TRBJ2-5; abundance: once; v_gene: TRBV5-4; CDR3nt: TGTGCCAGCAGTTACGATAGCGGGAGGGCCTGGGAGACCCAGTACTTC; CDR3aa: CASSYDSGRAWETQYF
d_gene: TRBD1; len: 15; j_gene: TRBJ1-2; abundance: -; v_gene: TRBV9; CDR3nt: TGTGCCAGCAGCGGACAGGGGGCCCAAAGGACTGGCTACACCTTC; CDR3aa: CASSGQGAQRTGYTF
d_gene: TRBD2; len: 16; j_gene: TRBJ2-3; abundance: -; v_gene: TRBV7-9; CDR3nt: TGTGCCAGCAGCTTTCAAGCGGGGGGGCCACCAGATACGCAGTATTTT; CDR3aa: CASSFQAGGPPDTQYF
d_gene: -; len: 13; j_gene: TRBJ2-2; abundance: -; v_gene: TRBV5-4; CDR3nt: TGTGCCAGCAGCTTAACGGACACCGGGGAGCTGTTTTTT; CDR3aa: CASSLTDTGELFF
d_gene: -; len: 14; j_gene: TRBJ2-3; abundance: -; v_gene: TRBV7-8; CDR3nt: TGTGCCAGCAGCCAGAGCGGGTTCGGAGATACGCAGTATTTT; CDR3aa: CASSQSGFGDTQYF
d_gene: TRBD1; len: 15; j_gene: TRBJ1-4; abundance: -; v_gene: TRBV19; CDR3nt: TGTGCCAGTAGTCCCCGACAGGGGATTCAGGAAAAACTGTTTTTT; CDR3aa: CASSPRQGIQEKLFF
d_gene: -; len: 13; j_gene: TRBJ2-7; abundance: -; v_gene: TRBV4-1; CDR3nt: TGCGCCAGCAGCCAGGGTTCGGGTTACGAGCAGTACTTC; CDR3aa: CASSQGSGYEQYF
d_gene: -; len: 12; j_gene: TRBJ2-6; abundance: -; v_gene: TRBV28; CDR3nt: TGTGCCAGCAGTCCTGGGAGGGGGGTCCTGACTTTC; CDR3aa: CASSPGRGVLTF
d_gene: TRBD1; len: 14; j_gene: TRBJ1-1; abundance: few; v_gene: TRBV6-5; CDR3nt: TGTGCCAGCAGTTACACCTTCGGACAGGCTGAAGCTTTCTTT; CDR3aa: CASSYTFGQAEAFF
d_gene: -; len: 13; j_gene: TRBJ2-5; abundance: once; v_gene: TRBV19; CDR3nt: TGTGCCAGTAGGGTGGACGAGCTGGGGCTCCAGTACTTC; CDR3aa: CASRVDELGLQYF
d_gene: TRBD2; len: 15; j_gene: TRBJ2-2; abundance: -; v_gene: TRBV27; CDR3nt: TGTGCCAGCAGTTTCGTTGCGGGAGTGGCCGGGGAGCTGTTTTTT; CDR3aa: CASSFVAGVAGELFF
d_gene: TRBD1; len: 16; j_gene: TRBJ1-6; abundance: -; v_gene: TRBV4-3; CDR3nt: TGCGCCAGCAGCCAAGATTCAGGGGGCATTAATTCACCCCTCCACTTT; CDR3aa: CASSQDSGGINSPLHF
d_gene: -; len: 13; j_gene: TRBJ1-1; abundance: -; v_gene: TRBV9; CDR3nt: TGTGCCAGCAGCGGCAGGGGAAGCACTGAAGCTTTCTTT; CDR3aa: CASSGRGSTEAFF
d_gene: -; len: 12; j_gene: TRBJ1-1; abundance: -; v_gene: TRBV2; CDR3nt: TGTGCCAGCAGTGAGGGGGGACGAGGGGCTTTCTTT; CDR3aa: CASSEGGRGAFF
d_gene: TRBD1; len: 16; j_gene: TRBJ1-4; abundance: -; v_gene: TRBV6-5; CDR3nt: TGTGCCAGCAGTTTTCTTCGGACAGGGGCAAATGAAAAACTGTTTTTT; CDR3aa: CASSFLRTGANEKLFF
d_gene: -; len: 13; j_gene: TRBJ1-1; abundance: -; v_gene: TRBV6-6; CDR3nt: TGTGCCAGCAGACCACATGTGAACACTGAAGCTTTCTTT; CDR3aa: CASRPHVNTEAFF
d_gene: -; len: 17; j_gene: TRBJ2-7; abundance: -; v_gene: TRBV10-3; CDR3nt: TGTGCCATCAGTGAGTCGACACCAGACCGAAACTCCTACGAGCAGTACTTC; CDR3aa: CAISESTPDRNSYEQYF
d_gene: -; len: 16; j_gene: TRBJ2-7; abundance: once; v_gene: TRBV6-1; CDR3nt: TGTGCCAGCAGTGCCCAGGGGCGGGGGTTCTCCTACGAGCAGTACTTC; CDR3aa: CASSAQGRGFSYEQYF
d_gene: -; len: 14; j_gene: TRBJ1-1; abundance: -; v_gene: TRBV7-9; CDR3nt: TGTGCCAGCAGCTTAGGACAGATGAACACTGAAGCTTTCTTT; CDR3aa: CASSLGQMNTEAFF
d_gene: -; len: 14; j_gene: TRBJ1-2; abundance: -; v_gene: TRBV11-2; CDR3nt: TGTGCCAGCAGCCTCAGACAGGCCGACTATGGCTACACCTTC; CDR3aa: CASSLRQADYGYTF
d_gene: TRBD1; len: 15; j_gene: TRBJ2-2; abundance: -; v_gene: TRBV2; CDR3nt: TGTGCCAGCAGAGAAAGGACAGGATACACCGGGGAGCTGTTTTTT; CDR3aa: CASRERTGYTGELFF
d_gene: -; len: 15; j_gene: TRBJ2-7; abundance: -; v_gene: TRBV13; CDR3nt: TGTGCCAGCAGCGGCCCAGATAGCGGAGCCTACGAGCAGTACTTC; CDR3aa: CASSGPDSGAYEQYF
d_gene: TRBD1; len: 15; j_gene: TRBJ1-1; abundance: -; v_gene: TRBV9; CDR3nt: TGTGCCAGCAGCGGACAGGGGAGGGGAGCCACTGAAGCTTTCTTT; CDR3aa: CASSGQGRGATEAFF
d_gene: -; len: 12; j_gene: TRBJ2-3; abundance: -; v_gene: TRBV7-2; CDR3nt: TGTGCCAGCAGCTTATACACAGATACGCAGTATTTT; CDR3aa: CASSLYTDTQYF
d_gene: -; len: 14; j_gene: TRBJ2-7; abundance: -; v_gene: TRBV18; CDR3nt: TGTGCCAGCTCACCAAGGATCCCAGGGGACGAGCAGTACTTC; CDR3aa: CASSPRIPGDEQYF
d_gene: -; len: 16; j_gene: TRBJ1-5; abundance: -; v_gene: TRBV10-3; CDR3nt: TGTGCCATCAGTGAGTCCGGCAGGTCAAGCAATCAGCCCCAGCATTTT; CDR3aa: CAISESGRSSNQPQHF
d_gene: -; len: 15; j_gene: TRBJ2-3; abundance: once; v_gene: TRBV7-2; CDR3nt: TGTGCCAGCAGCCCCCCAGGGGGGAGCACAGATACGCAGTATTTT; CDR3aa: CASSPPGGSTDTQYF
d_gene: -; len: 15; j_gene: TRBJ2-7; abundance: -; v_gene: TRBV5-6; CDR3nt: TGTGCCAGCAGCCTGGGGCTGGAGGGTCTCTACGAGCAGTACTTC; CDR3aa: CASSLGLEGLYEQYF
d_gene: TRBD1; len: 13; j_gene: TRBJ2-7; abundance: -; v_gene: TRBV29-1; CDR3nt: TGCAGCGTTGAGGACAGGGTAGGGTACGAGCAGTACTTC; CDR3aa: CSVEDRVGYEQYF
d_gene: TRBD1; len: 15; j_gene: TRBJ2-7; abundance: -; v_gene: TRBV6-5; CDR3nt: TGTGCCAGCAGCCGGGGACAGGGACCGCTCTACGAGCAGTACTTC; CDR3aa: CASSRGQGPLYEQYF